This TCR beta chain is from a study of blood T cell repertoires in COVID-19. This clone came up a few times. The table came from immunoSEQ multiplex PCR; TCRdb's copy has only in-frame clones and leaves some out. The sample includes some 130,000 clones, around four fifths of them seen just once. Germline V gene sequence: CDR1 LGHDT, CDR2 YNNKEL (reference sequence). The CDR3 has 18 amino acids. V lost 3 bases, J lost 2 bases, and 13 bases stayed unmatched. The chain recombines TRBV3-1 (or the pseudogene TRBV3-2) with TRBJ1-3; 7 bases fit TRBD1. Sample: peripheral blood. The sequence was obtained from a man older than 75 with acute or convalescent COVID-19. DNA of the CDR3: TGTGCCAGCAGCCAGGGCGGCAGGGGGGTTTGGACTGGAAACACCATATATTTT. It codes for CASSQGGRGVWTGNTIYF.